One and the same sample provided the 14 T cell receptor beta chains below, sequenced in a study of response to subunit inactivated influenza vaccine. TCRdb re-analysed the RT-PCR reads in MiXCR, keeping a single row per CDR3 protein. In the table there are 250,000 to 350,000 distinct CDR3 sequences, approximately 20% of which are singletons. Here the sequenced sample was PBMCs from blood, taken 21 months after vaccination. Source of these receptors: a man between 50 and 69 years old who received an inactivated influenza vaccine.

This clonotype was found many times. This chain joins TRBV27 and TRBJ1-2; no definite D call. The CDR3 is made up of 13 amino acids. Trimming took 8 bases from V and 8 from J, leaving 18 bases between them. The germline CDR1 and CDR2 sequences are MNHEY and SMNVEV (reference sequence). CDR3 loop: CASALMGIGGYTF. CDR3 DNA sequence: TGTGCCAGCGCCCTTATGGGAATTGGGGGCTACACCTTC.

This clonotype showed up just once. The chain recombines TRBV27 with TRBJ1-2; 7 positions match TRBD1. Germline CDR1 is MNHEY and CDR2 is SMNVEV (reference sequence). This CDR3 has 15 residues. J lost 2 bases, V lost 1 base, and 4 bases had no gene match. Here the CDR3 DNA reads TGTGCCAGCAGTTTATGGGGACAGAGCAACTATGGCTACACCTTC. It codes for CASSLWGQSNYGYTF.

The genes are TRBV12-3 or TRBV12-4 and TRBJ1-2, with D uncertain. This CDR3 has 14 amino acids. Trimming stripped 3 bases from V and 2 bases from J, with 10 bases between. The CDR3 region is CASSFDGSNYGYTF. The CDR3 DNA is TGTGCCAGCAGTTTTGATGGATCCAACTATGGCTACACCTTC.

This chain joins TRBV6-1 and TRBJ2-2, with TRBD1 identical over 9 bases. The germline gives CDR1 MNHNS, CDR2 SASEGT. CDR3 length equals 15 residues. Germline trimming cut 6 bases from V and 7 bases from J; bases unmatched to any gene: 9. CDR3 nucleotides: TGTGCCAGCAGGCCCGGGACAGGGATCAACGGGGAGCTGTTTTTT. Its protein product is CASRPGTGINGELFF.

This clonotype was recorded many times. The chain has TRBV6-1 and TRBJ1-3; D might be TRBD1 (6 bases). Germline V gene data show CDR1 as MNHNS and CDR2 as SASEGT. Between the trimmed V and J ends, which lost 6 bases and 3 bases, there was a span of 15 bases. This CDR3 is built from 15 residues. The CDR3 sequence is CASSRTGSGGNTIYF. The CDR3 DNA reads TGTGCCAGCAGCCGAACAGGGAGCGGTGGAAACACCATATATTTT.

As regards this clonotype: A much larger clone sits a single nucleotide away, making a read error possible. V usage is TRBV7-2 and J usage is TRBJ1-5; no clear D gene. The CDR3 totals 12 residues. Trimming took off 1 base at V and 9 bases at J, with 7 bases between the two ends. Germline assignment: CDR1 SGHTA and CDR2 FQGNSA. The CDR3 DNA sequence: TGTGCCAGCAGCTTAGGGGGTCGGCCCCAGCATTTT. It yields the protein CASSLGGRPQHF. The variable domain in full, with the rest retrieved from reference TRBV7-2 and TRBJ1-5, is GAGVSQSPSNKVTEKGKDVELRCDPISGHTALYWYRQSLGQGLEFLIYFQGNSAPDKSGLPSDRFSAERTGGSVSTLTIQRTQQEDSAVYLCASSLGGRPQHFGDGTRLSIL.

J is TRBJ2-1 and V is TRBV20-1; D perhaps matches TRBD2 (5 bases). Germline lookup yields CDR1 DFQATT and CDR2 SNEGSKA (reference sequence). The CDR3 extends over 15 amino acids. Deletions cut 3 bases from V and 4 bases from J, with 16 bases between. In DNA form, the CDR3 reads TGCAGTGCTAGGGCTGCAGGCCGACTATACAATGAGCAGTTCTTC. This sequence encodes CSARAAGRLYNEQFF.

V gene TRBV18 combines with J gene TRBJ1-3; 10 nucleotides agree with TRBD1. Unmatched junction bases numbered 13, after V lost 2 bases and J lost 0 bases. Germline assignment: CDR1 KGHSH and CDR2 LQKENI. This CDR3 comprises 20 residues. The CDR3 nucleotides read TGTGCCAGCTCACCAGCAGCGGGACAGGGGCTCCATCCCTCTGGAAACACCATATATTTT. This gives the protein CASSPAAGQGLHPSGNTIYF. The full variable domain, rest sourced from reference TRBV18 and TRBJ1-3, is NAGVMQNPRHLVRRRGQEARLRCSPMKGHSHVYWYRQLPEEGLKFMVYLQKENIIDESGMPKERFSAEFPKEGPSILRIQQVVRGDSAAYFCASSPAAGQGLHPSGNTIYFGEGSWLTVV.

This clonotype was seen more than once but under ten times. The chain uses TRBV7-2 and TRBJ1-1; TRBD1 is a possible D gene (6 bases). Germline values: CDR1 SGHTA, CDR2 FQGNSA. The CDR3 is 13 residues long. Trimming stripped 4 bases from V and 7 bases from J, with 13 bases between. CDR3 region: CASSSIGQLEAFF. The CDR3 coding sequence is TGTGCCAGCAGCTCGATAGGACAGCTTGAAGCTTTCTTT.

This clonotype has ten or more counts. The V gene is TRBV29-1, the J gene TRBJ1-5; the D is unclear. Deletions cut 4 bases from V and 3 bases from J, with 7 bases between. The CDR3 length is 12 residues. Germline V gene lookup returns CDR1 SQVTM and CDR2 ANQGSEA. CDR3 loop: CSVGQSNQPQHF. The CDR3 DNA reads TGCAGCGTTGGCCAGTCCAATCAGCCCCAGCATTTT.

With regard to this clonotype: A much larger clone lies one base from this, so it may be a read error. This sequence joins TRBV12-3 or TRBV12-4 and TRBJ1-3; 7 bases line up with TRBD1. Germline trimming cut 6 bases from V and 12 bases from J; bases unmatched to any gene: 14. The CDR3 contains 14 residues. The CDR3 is CASSPTGSLASIYF. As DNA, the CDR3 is TGTGCCAGCAGCCCGACAGGGTCCCTGGCCAGCATATATTTT.

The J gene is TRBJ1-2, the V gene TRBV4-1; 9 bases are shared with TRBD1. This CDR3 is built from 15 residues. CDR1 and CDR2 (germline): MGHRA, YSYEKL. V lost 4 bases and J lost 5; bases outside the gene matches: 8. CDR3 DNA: TGCGCCAGCAGCCTACCGGGACAGGGCCGATATGGCTACACCTTC. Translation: CASSLPGQGRYGYTF.

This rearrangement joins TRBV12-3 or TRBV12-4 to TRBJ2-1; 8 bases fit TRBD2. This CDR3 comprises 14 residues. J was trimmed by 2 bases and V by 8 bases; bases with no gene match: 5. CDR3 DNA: TGTGCCAGCCGAGCGGGGGCACCCTACAATGAGCAGTTCTTC. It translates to CASRAGAPYNEQFF.

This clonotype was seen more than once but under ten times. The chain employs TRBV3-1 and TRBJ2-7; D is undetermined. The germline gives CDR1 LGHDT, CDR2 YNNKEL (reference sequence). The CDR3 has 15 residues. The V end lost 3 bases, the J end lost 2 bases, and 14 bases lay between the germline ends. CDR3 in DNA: TGTGCCAGCAGCCAGGTACGAGGACCTACCTACGAGCAGTACTTC. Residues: CASSQVRGPTYEQYF.